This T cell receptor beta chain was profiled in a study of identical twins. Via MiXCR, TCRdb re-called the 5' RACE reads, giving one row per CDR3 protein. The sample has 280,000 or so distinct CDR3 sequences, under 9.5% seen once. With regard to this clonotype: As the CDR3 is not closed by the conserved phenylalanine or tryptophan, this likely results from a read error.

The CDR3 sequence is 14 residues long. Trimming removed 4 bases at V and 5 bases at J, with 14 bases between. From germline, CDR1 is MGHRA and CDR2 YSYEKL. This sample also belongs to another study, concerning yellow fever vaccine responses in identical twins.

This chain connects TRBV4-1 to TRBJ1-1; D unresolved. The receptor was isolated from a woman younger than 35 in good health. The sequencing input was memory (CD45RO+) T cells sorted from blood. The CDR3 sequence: CASSPPGFGTEAFC. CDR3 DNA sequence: TGCGCCAGCAGCCCCCCGGGATTTGGAACTGAAGCTTTCTGT.